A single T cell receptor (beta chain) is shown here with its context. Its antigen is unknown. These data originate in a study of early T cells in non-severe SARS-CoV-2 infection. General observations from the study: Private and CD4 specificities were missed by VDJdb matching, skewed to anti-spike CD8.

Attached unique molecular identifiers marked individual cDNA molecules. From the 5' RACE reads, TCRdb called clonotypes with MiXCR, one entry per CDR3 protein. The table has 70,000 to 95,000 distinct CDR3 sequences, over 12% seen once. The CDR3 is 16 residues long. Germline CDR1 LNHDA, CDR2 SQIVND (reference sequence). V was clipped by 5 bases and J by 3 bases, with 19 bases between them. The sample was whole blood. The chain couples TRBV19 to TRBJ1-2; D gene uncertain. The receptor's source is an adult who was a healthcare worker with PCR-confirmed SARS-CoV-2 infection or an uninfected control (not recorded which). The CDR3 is CASSLASGRPDYGYTF. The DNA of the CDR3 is TGTGCCAGTAGTCTCGCTTCGGGCAGGCCCGACTATGGCTACACCTTC. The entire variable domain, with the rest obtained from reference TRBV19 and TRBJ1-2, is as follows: DGGITQSPKYLFRKEGQNVTLSCEQNLNHDAMYWYRQDPGQGLRLIYYSQIVNDFQKGDIAEGYSVSREKKESFPLTVTSAQKNPTAFYLCASSLASGRPDYGYTFGSGTRLTVV.